The rows below give T cell receptor beta chains drawn from one sample of a study of vaccination and CD4 T cells after COVID-19. The antigens for these receptors are not known. TCRdb processed the PCR reads anew with MiXCR; each CDR3 protein has one entry. In the table there are some 10,000 distinct CDR3 sequences, approximately 66% of which are singletons. Sequencing was performed on CD4+ T cells from blood, cultured in vitro. These receptor sequences come from a human donor who had recovered from COVID-19. Both conserved end residues are trimmed from each CDR3. The order of the fields is V gene, clone size, J gene, CDR3 protein. Expanded clones are given a class, and other clones once, few, many or no size at all.

V gene: TRBV2
clone size: .
J gene: TRBJ1-4
CDR3 protein: ASCETGINEKLF

V gene: TRBV11-2
clone size: .
J gene: TRBJ2-3
CDR3 protein: ASSLGGGAPNTQY

V gene: TRBV4-3
clone size: .
J gene: TRBJ1-1
CDR3 protein: ASSQGAQGGTEAF

V gene: TRBV2
clone size: .
J gene: TRBJ1-5
CDR3 protein: ASNGGSGNQPQH

V gene: TRBV19
clone size: few
J gene: TRBJ1-2
CDR3 protein: ASSTWPAYGYT

V gene: TRBV29-1
clone size: .
J gene: TRBJ1-2
CDR3 protein: SVIISLTGIANGYT

V gene: TRBV19
clone size: few
J gene: TRBJ2-7
CDR3 protein: ASSIRGLAQHPSYEQY

V gene: TRBV20-1
clone size: .
J gene: TRBJ2-7
CDR3 protein: SAPGDGVYEQY

V gene: TRBV7-7
clone size: .
J gene: TRBJ1-6
CDR3 protein: ASSLSRNSPLH

V gene: TRBV2
clone size: .
J gene: TRBJ1-4
CDR3 protein: ASRGIGGRYEKLF

V gene: TRBV6-5
clone size: .
J gene: TRBJ1-2
CDR3 protein: ASSWGVPHYT

V gene: TRBV20-1
clone size: few
J gene: TRBJ2-7
CDR3 protein: SANRPGLELREQY

V gene: TRBV2
clone size: once
J gene: TRBJ2-1
CDR3 protein: ASSPSSGTGYNEQF

V gene: TRBV25-1
clone size: .
J gene: TRBJ1-4
CDR3 protein: ASRAVGREKLF

V gene: TRBV20-1
clone size: few
J gene: TRBJ1-1
CDR3 protein: SQPGDTEAF

V gene: TRBV6-2/TRBV6-3
clone size: .
J gene: TRBJ2-7
CDR3 protein: ASSLQGAEYEQY

V gene: TRBV27
clone size: .
J gene: TRBJ1-5
CDR3 protein: ASSLTGWGNQPQH

V gene: TRBV11-1
clone size: .
J gene: TRBJ2-3
CDR3 protein: ASSPGLAASTDTQY

V gene: TRBV20-1
clone size: large
J gene: TRBJ1-1
CDR3 protein: SAREVAGPNTEAF

V gene: TRBV6-1
clone size: .
J gene: TRBJ1-2
CDR3 protein: ASRAGGIDYGYT

V gene: TRBV5-5
clone size: .
J gene: TRBJ1-2
CDR3 protein: ASSPRLGGNLYGYT

V gene: TRBV5-4
clone size: few
J gene: TRBJ1-1
CDR3 protein: ASSLTGQRNTEAF

V gene: TRBV6-1
clone size: .
J gene: TRBJ2-2
CDR3 protein: AATTQDARAGELF

V gene: TRBV7-2
clone size: .
J gene: TRBJ1-6
CDR3 protein: ASSFRTGDNSPLH

V gene: TRBV12-3/TRBV12-4
clone size: .
J gene: TRBJ2-3
CDR3 protein: ASSSVGGYGTDTQY

V gene: TRBV10-3
clone size: .
J gene: TRBJ1-1
CDR3 protein: AIMKEGPNTEAF

V gene: TRBV20-1
clone size: .
J gene: TRBJ1-5
CDR3 protein: SASGGWDQPQH

V gene: TRBV6-1
clone size: .
J gene: TRBJ1-2
CDR3 protein: ASSLESTRRDGYT

V gene: TRBV19
clone size: .
J gene: TRBJ1-5
CDR3 protein: ASSIGSGRGSNQPQH

V gene: TRBV20-1
clone size: once
J gene: TRBJ1-6
CDR3 protein: SAKATGQRNSPLH

V gene: TRBV6-1
clone size: .
J gene: TRBJ1-4
CDR3 protein: ASRRGVNEKLF